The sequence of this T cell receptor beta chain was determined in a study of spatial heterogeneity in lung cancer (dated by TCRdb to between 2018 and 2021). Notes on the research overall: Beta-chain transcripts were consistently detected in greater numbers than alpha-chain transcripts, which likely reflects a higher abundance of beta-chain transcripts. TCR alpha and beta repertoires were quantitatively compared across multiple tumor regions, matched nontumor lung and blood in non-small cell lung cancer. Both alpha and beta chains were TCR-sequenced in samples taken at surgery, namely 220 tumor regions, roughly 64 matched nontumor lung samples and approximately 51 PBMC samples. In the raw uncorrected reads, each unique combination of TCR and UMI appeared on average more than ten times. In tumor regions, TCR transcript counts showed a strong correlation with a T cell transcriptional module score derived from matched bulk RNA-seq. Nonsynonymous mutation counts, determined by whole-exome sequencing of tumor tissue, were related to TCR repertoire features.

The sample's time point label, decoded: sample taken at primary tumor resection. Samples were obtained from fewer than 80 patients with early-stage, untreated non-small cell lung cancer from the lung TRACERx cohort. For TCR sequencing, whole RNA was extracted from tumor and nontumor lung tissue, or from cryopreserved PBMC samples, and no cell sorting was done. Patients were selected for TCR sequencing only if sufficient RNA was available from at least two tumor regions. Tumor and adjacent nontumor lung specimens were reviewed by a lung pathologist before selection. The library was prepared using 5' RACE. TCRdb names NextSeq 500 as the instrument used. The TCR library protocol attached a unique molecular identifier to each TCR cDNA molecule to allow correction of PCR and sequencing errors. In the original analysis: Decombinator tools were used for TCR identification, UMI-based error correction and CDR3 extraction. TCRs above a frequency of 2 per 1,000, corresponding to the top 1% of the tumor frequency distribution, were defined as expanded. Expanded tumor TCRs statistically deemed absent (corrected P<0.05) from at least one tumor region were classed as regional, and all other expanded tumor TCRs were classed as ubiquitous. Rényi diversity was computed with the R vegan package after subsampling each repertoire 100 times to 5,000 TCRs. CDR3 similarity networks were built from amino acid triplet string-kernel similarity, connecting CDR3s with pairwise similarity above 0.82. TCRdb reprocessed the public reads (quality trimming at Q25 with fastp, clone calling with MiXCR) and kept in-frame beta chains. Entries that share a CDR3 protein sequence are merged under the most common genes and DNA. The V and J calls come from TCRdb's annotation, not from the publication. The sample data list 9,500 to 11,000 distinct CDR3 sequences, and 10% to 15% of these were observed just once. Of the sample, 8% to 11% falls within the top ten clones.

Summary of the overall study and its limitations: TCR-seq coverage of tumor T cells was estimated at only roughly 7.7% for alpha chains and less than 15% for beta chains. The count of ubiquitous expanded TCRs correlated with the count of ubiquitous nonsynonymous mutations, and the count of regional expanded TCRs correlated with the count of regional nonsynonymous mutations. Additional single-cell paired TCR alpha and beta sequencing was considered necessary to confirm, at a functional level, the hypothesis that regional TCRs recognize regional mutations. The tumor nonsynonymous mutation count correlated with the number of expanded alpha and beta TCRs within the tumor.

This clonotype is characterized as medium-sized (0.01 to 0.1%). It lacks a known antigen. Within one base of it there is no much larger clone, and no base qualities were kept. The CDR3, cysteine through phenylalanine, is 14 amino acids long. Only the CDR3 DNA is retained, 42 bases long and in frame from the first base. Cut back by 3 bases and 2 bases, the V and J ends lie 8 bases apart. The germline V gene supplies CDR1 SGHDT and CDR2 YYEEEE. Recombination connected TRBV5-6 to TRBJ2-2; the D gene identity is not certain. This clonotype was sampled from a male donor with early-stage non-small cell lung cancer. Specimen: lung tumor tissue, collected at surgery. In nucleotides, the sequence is TGTGCCAGCAGCTGGACCGTTAACACCGGGGAGCTGTTTTTT. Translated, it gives CASSWTVNTGELFF.